One T cell receptor beta chain is described in this entry. The sample is drawn from a study of OX40 agonist ivuxolimab in advanced cancers. About the study: The dose-escalation group included hepatocellular carcinoma, melanoma, renal cell carcinoma and head and neck cancer. Participants, 82.7% male, averaged approximately 56 years of age, ranging from roughly 20 to 79.

The cohort excluded patients with autoimmune disease history or systemic immunosuppression. Data came from immunoSEQ multiplex PCR; TCRdb stores just in-frame clones and leaves some out. This table has 58,000 or so clones, 80% to 90% appearing once. CDR1 and CDR2 from the germline V gene are KGHSH and LQKENI. V lost 0 bases and J lost 1, with 10 bases in between. The CDR3 consists of 16 residues. The sequences come from CD4+ or CD8+ T cells sorted from blood, collected in a trial of the OX40 agonist ivuxolimab. The sequence derives from an adult with an advanced solid tumor such as melanoma, head and neck, liver or kidney cancer. The rearrangement links TRBV18 to TRBJ2-1; weak D call: TRBD2 (5 bases). CDR3 bases: TGTGCCAGCTCACCACCGGCGGGTATTTCCTACAATGAGCAGTTCTTC. It is translated as CASSPPAGISYNEQFF. Drawing the rest from reference TRBV18 and TRBJ2-1, the complete variable domain is NAGVMQNPRHLVRRRGQEARLRCSPMKGHSHVYWYRQLPEEGLKFMVYLQKENIIDESGMPKERFSAEFPKEGPSILRIQQVVRGDSAAYFCASSPPAGISYNEQFFGPGTRLTVL.